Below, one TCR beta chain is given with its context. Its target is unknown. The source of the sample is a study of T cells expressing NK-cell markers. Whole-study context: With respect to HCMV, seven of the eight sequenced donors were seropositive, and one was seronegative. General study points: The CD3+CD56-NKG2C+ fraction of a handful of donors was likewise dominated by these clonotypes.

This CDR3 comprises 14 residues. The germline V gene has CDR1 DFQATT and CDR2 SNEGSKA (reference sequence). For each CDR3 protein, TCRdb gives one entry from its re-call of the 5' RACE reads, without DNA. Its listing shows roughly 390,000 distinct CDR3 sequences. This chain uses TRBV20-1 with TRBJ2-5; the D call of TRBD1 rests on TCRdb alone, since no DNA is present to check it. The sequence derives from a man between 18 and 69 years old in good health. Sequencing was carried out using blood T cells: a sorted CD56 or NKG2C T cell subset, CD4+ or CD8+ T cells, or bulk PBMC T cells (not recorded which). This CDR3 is CSARVPGSHGTQYF.